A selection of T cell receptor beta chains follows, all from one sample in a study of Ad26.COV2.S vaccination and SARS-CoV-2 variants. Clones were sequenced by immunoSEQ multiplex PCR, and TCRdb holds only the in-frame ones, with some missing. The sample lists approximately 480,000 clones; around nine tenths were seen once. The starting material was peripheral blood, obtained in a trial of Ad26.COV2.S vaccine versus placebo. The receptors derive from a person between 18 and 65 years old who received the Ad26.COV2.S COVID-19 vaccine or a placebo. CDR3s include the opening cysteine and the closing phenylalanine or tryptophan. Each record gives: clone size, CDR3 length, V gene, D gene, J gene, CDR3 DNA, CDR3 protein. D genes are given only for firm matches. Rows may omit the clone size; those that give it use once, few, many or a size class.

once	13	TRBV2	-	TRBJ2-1	TGTGCCAGCAGTGAACAGGGCTACAATGAGCAGTTCTTC	CASSEQGYNEQFF
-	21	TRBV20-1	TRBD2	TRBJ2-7	TGCAGTGCGAGTGGGACTAGCGGGAGTTCGCCACTATCGACCTGGGGCTACGAGCAGTACTTC	CSASGTSGSSPLSTWGYEQYF
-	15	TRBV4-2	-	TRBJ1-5	TGTGCCAGCAGCCAAGATCTGCGGGGGCATCAGCCCCAGCATTTT	CASSQDLRGHQPQHF
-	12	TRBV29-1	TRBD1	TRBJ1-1	TGCAGCGTGGCGACAGGGGGCTGGGTAGCTTTCTTT	CSVATGGWVAFF
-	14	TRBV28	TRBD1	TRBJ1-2	TGTGCCAGCGGGACAGGGGGAGATTGGTATGGCTACACCTTC	CASGTGGDWYGYTF
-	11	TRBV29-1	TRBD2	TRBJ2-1	TGCAGCGTTGCGGGGGGCAATGAGCAGTTCTTC	CSVAGGNEQFF
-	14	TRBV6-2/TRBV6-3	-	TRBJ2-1	TGTGCCAGCATCCCCCGCAGGGGATACAATGAGCAGTTCTTC	CASIPRRGYNEQFF
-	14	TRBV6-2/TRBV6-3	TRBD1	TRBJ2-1	TGTGCCAGCAGTACTGCCGTGCGGACAGGTCTGCAGTTCTTC	CASSTAVRTGLQFF
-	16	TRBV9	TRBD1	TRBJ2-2	TGTGCCAGCAGCCCTCGGACAGGGTCGAACACCGGGGAGCTGTTTTTT	CASSPRTGSNTGELFF
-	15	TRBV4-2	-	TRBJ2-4	TGTGCCAGCAGCCAAGAGGACAAGCAAGGGACCATTCAGTACTTC	CASSQEDKQGTIQYF
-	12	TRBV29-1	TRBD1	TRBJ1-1	TGCAGCGCCCGGGACAGGGGGCTTGAAGCTTTCTTT	CSARDRGLEAFF
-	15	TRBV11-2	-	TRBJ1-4	TGTGCCAGCAGCACCGGGACTCGACCTAATGAAAAACTGTTTTTT	CASSTGTRPNEKLFF
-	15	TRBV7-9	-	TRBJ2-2	TGTGCCAGCACCAGGGCAGGGGGGAATCCCGGGGAGCTGTTTTTT	CASTRAGGNPGELFF
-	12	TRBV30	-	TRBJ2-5	TGTGCCTGGAGAGGGGGGCAAGAGACCCAGTACTTC	CAWRGGQETQYF
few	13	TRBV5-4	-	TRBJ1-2	TGTGCCAGCAGCCATGGGGGGCGGGGTGGCTACACCTTC	CASSHGGRGGYTF
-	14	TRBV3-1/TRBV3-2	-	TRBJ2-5	TGTGCCAGCAGCCAAGTGGACCTCCCAGAGACCCAGTACTTC	CASSQVDLPETQYF
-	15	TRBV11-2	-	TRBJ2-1	TGTGCCAGCAGCGCCCTACTAGGGGGGGACAATGAGCAGTTCTTC	CASSALLGGDNEQFF
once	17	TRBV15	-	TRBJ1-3	TGTGCCACCAGCAGAGATCATAGGGGGGTCTCTGGAAACACCATATATTTT	CATSRDHRGVSGNTIYF
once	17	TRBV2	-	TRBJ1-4	TGTGCCAGCAGTGGAAAGGAACAGGGATCAACTAATGAAAAACTGTTTTTT	CASSGKEQGSTNEKLFF
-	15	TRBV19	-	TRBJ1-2	TGTGCCAGTAGTATAGGGGCCGGACAGAGGGCTGGCTACACCTTC	CASSIGAGQRAGYTF
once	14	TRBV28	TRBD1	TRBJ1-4	TGTGCCAGCACCGCGGACAGGGTGATTGAAAAACTGTTTTTT	CASTADRVIEKLFF
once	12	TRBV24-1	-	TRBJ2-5	TGTGCCACCAGTGATTTGCTAGAGACCCAGTACTTC	CATSDLLETQYF
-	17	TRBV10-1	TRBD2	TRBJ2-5	TGCGCCAGCAGTAAATCCGGACTAGCGGGGACCCAAGAGACCCAGTACTTC	CASSKSGLAGTQETQYF
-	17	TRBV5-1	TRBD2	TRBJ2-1	TGCGCCAGCAGCTTGGGGCTAGCGGGTTCCTCCTACAATGAGCAGTTCTTC	CASSLGLAGSSYNEQFF
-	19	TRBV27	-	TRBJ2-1	TGTGCCAGCAGTTTACTCCGGGAACTATCCAGGAAACGATACAATGAGCAGTTCTTC	CASSLLRELSRKRYNEQFF
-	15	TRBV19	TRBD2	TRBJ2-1	TGTGCCAGTAGGCTTAGCGGGAGACCCTACAATGAGCAGTTCTTC	CASRLSGRPYNEQFF